Listed below are T cell receptor beta chains from one sample, sequenced in a study of T-cell memory formation after mild COVID-19. TCRdb used MiXCR to reprocess the 5' RACE reads, holding one entry per CDR3 protein. The sample includes 150,000 to 200,000 distinct CDR3 sequences, roughly a third seen only once; the top ten take around 13%. The sequencing sample was made of PBMCs or a T cell subset sorted from them (not recorded which). Every receptor here comes from an adult woman who had mild COVID-19 (a few samples of this study predate the infection). Cell type and time point are not known. Both conserved end residues are part of each CDR3. A D gene is named only where the DNA matches it firmly. The size field is filled for only some rows; it gives once, few, many or a size class.

J gene | V gene | D gene | clone size | CDR3 DNA | CDR3 protein
TRBJ1-2 | TRBV12-3/TRBV12-4 | TRBD1 | NA | TGTGCCAGCGGTAGGGCAGGGGGCTCCTATGGCTACACCTTC | CASGRAGGSYGYTF
TRBJ2-7 | TRBV9 | NA | NA | TGTGCCAGCAGCCCGGGGGGACAGTACTCCGAGCAGTACTTC | CASSPGGQYSEQYF
TRBJ2-2 | TRBV6-1 | TRBD1 | NA | TGTGCCAGCATAGCAGGGGGCTTTCTTATTTGGAACACCGGGGAGCTGTTTTTT | CASIAGGFLIWNTGELFF
TRBJ2-7 | TRBV3-1 | NA | NA | TGTGCCAGCTGCAATAGCAGGGTCTACGAGCAGTACTTC | CASCNSRVYEQYF
TRBJ2-7 | TRBV5-1 | NA | few | TGCGCCAGCAGTCGGACAGCCTACGAGCAGTACTTC | CASSRTAYEQYF
TRBJ2-2 | TRBV29-1 | NA | many | TGCAGCGTTGCTGAAGAGGGGGTCACCGGGGAGCTGTTTTTT | CSVAEEGVTGELFF
TRBJ2-7 | TRBV30 | NA | NA | TGTGCCTGCTGGCACAGCTACGAGCAGTACTTC | CACWHSYEQYF
TRBJ2-3 | TRBV7-8 | NA | NA | TGTGCCAGCAGCTCCCGCACGGGTCTAGGCACAGATACGCAGTATTTT | CASSSRTGLGTDTQYF
TRBJ1-1 | TRBV2 | NA | once | TGTGCCAGCAGTCGAGGGATTGGGAACACTGAAGCTTTCTTT | CASSRGIGNTEAFF
TRBJ2-7 | TRBV21-1 | NA | few | TGTGCCAGCAGCAAAGTCCCAGGGTACTGGGAGCAGTACTTC | CASSKVPGYWEQYF
TRBJ1-1 | TRBV5-1 | NA | NA | TGCGCCAGCAGCCCCTACAGGATCGACACTGAAGCTTTCTTT | CASSPYRIDTEAFF
TRBJ2-7 | TRBV12-3/TRBV12-4 | NA | NA | TGTGCCAGCAGTTTATTAAGGTGGGAGCAGTACTTC | CASSLLRWEQYF
TRBJ2-1 | TRBV12-3/TRBV12-4 | TRBD1 | NA | TGTGCCAGCAGGGGGACAGAGTTTTGGGGAAATGAGCAGTTCTTC | CASRGTEFWGNEQFF
TRBJ1-1 | TRBV7-2 | TRBD1 | NA | TGTGCCAGCAGCGTCAGGGGGCGAGGGACTGAAGCTTTCTTT | CASSVRGRGTEAFF
TRBJ2-7 | TRBV18 | NA | once | TGTGCCAGCTCTCTCGTCGAGGAACTTATCTACGAGCAGTACTTC | CASSLVEELIYEQYF
TRBJ2-5 | TRBV6-5 | NA | NA | TGTGCCAGCAGTTACTACGACTCCACCCAGGAGACCCAGTACTTC | CASSYYDSTQETQYF
TRBJ1-2 | TRBV7-9 | NA | NA | TGTGCCAGCAGCACTCCCCGGCTCAACTATGGCTACACCTTC | CASSTPRLNYGYTF
TRBJ2-7 | TRBV7-6 | NA | NA | TGTGCCAGCAGCTTAACGGTCGTGGCAGGGGAGTACGAGCAGTACTTC | CASSLTVVAGEYEQYF
TRBJ1-2 | TRBV5-6 | NA | NA | TGTGCCAGCAGCTTGAGGTTAATTGGTGGCTACACCTTC | CASSLRLIGGYTF
TRBJ2-7 | TRBV23-1 | TRBD2 | NA | TGCGCCAGCAGTCCAGGACACCGGGGGGCCTACGAGCAGTACTTC | CASSPGHRGAYEQYF
TRBJ2-2 | TRBV7-2 | TRBD2 | few | TGTGCCAGCAGCGTAATCGCCAGGGCCGGGGGGAGGATCACCGGGGAGCTGTTTTTT | CASSVIARAGGRITGELFF
TRBJ1-2 | TRBV5-6 | NA | few | TGTGCCAGCAGCTTTTCCATGGCCAGCTATGGCTACACCTTC | CASSFSMASYGYTF
TRBJ1-2 | TRBV5-1 | TRBD1 | NA | TGCGCCAGCAGCTTGGAGGGACAGTCTTATGGCTACACCTTC | CASSLEGQSYGYTF
TRBJ2-3 | TRBV7-6 | NA | NA | TGTGCCAGCAGCTTATGGGGCGGGAGCACAGATACGCAGTATTTT | CASSLWGGSTDTQYF
TRBJ2-2 | TRBV7-8 | NA | NA | TGTGCCAGCAGCTTAGGATCCGGACAGACAAACACCGGGGAGCTGTTTTTT | CASSLGSGQTNTGELFF
TRBJ2-7 | TRBV6-1 | TRBD1 | few | TGTGCCAGCAGTATAGGACAGGGACCCTACGAGCAGTACTTC | CASSIGQGPYEQYF
TRBJ2-5 | TRBV7-2 | NA | NA | TGTGCCAGCAGCTTAGCGCGGGGACACGGGGAGACCCAGTACTTC | CASSLARGHGETQYF
TRBJ2-6 | TRBV7-3 | NA | NA | TGTGCCAGCAGCGCAAACCCCCAGTCAGGGGCCAACGTCCTGACTTTC | CASSANPQSGANVLTF
TRBJ2-3 | TRBV5-1 | TRBD1 | few | TGCGCCAGCAGCCAGGGGGGACAGGGCACAGATACGCAGTATTTT | CASSQGGQGTDTQYF